The 15 T cell receptor beta chains listed next were all sequenced from one sample in a study of T-cell memory formation after mild COVID-19. TCRdb passed the 5' RACE reads through MiXCR, listing each CDR3 protein once. The sample comprises a few hundred thousand distinct CDR3 sequences, just under 20% of which are singletons, and around 20% rests with the top ten. Specimen: PBMCs or a T cell subset sorted from them (not recorded which). Receptors originate from a man between 18 and 29 years old who had mild COVID-19 (a few samples of this study predate the infection). Cell type and time point are not known.

The chain employs TRBV21-1 and TRBJ2-7. TRBV21-1 is a pseudogene segment. The CDR3 spans 12 residues. The CDR3 spells CASSRDKDEQYV. Here the CDR3 DNA reads TGTGCCAGCAGCAGAGACAAGGACGAGCAGTACGTC.

This clonotype has just a few counts. This chain links TRBV7-2 with TRBJ1-1; D is perhaps TRBD1 (5 bases). CDR3 length equals 16 residues. Trimming removed 5 bases at V and 0 bases at J, with 16 bases between. Per the germline V gene, CDR1 is SGHTA and CDR2 is FQGNSA. CDR3 sequence: CASSPMAGNLNTEAFF. DNA of the CDR3: TGTGCCAGCAGCCCTATGGCAGGGAACTTGAACACTGAAGCTTTCTTT.

This chain uses TRBV7-2 with TRBJ2-3, with TRBD2 as a possible D gene (5 bases). Germline CDR1 SGHTA, CDR2 FQGNSA. The CDR3 has 12 residues. Between the trimmed V and J ends, which lost 8 bases and 4 bases, there was a span of 10 bases. Written as DNA, the CDR3 is TGTGCCAGCGGCGGGTACGCAGATACGCAGTATTTT. Amino acids: CASGGYADTQYF.

The sample holds a few counts of this clonotype. CDR3 protein: CSVPQKNTEAFF. The DNA for the CDR3 is TGCAGCGTTCCCCAGAAAAACACTGAAGCTTTCTTT. This chain connects TRBV29-1 to TRBJ1-1; unclear D gene. Trimming shortened V by 5 bases and J by 2 bases, and 9 bases separated the two germline ends. There are 12 residues in the CDR3. Germline values: CDR1 SQVTM, CDR2 ANQGSEA.

The sample holds a few counts of this clonotype. The chain recombines TRBV10-3 with TRBJ2-1; TRBD2 aligns across 15 bases. Per germline, CDR1 ENHRY and CDR2 SYGVKD. The CDR3 sequence is 16 residues long. The trim removed 10 bases at V and 8 bases at J, leaving 12 bases unmatched. DNA for the CDR3: TGTGCCACCGGACTAGCGGGGGGGCCCCCGGTTTATGAGCAGTTCTTC. It yields the protein CATGLAGGPPVYEQFF.

This clonotype was counted only a few times. V is TRBV20-1 and J is TRBJ2-4; 7 bases are a match to TRBD2. This CDR3 spans 15 amino acids. Germline CDR1 reads DFQATT; CDR2 reads SNEGSKA (reference sequence). The CDR3 sequence is CSGAYRGVAKNIQYF. For the CDR3, the DNA is TGCAGCGGAGCATACCGGGGGGTAGCCAAAAACATTCAGTACTTC.

The chain carries TRBV10-3 and TRBJ2-6; the D gene could be TRBD1 or TRBD2 (6 bases each). The ends were cut back, 3 bases at V and 0 bases at J, with 9 bases in the middle. The CDR3 has 16 amino acids. CDR1 and CDR2 from the germline V gene are ENHRY and SYGVKD. The CDR3 sequence is CAISDWGASGANVLTF. The DNA of the CDR3 is TGTGCCATCAGTGATTGGGGGGCCTCTGGGGCCAACGTCCTGACTTTC.

This clonotype was seen more than once but under ten times. The CDR3 nucleotides read TGTGCCAGCAGTGAAGCGCCGGGACAGGGAACCTACGAGCAGTACTTC. As protein: CASSEAPGQGTYEQYF. The genes are TRBV6-1 and TRBJ2-7; 9 bases agree with TRBD1. V lost 0 bases, J lost 2 bases, and 5 bases stayed unmatched. This CDR3 region has 16 residues. Germline CDR1 and CDR2: MNHNS and SASEGT.

This chain joins TRBV20-1 and TRBJ2-3; D is uncertain. This CDR3 spans 15 amino acids. V was trimmed by 0 bases and J by 1 base, leaving 11 bases between them. Germline CDR1 is DFQATT and CDR2 is SNEGSKA (reference sequence). The CDR3 coding sequence is TGCAGTGCTAGAGATCGTGGTATCGGCACAGATACGCAGTATTTT. Amino acids: CSARDRGIGTDTQYF.

This clonotype was counted only a few times. J is TRBJ1-4 and V is TRBV4-3; no clear D gene. In germline, CDR1 is LGHNA, CDR2 YSLEER. Trimming stripped 0 bases from V and 0 bases from J, with 11 bases between. This CDR3 spans 17 amino acids. This CDR3 reads CASSQDSGPATNEKLFF. The DNA for the CDR3 is TGCGCCAGCAGCCAAGACAGTGGGCCGGCAACTAATGAAAAACTGTTTTTT.

This sequence joins TRBV27 and TRBJ1-3; D call uncertain. From germline, CDR1 is MNHEY and CDR2 SMNVEV (reference sequence). Trimming pared 3 bases from V and 0 bases from J, leaving 12 bases between. The CDR3 is 16 amino acids. This CDR3 is CASSFQAGLSGNTIYF. DNA of the CDR3: TGTGCCAGCAGTTTCCAGGCAGGTCTCTCTGGAAACACCATATATTTT.

The chain has TRBV20-1 and TRBJ2-1; D may be TRBD1 (5 bases). Germline V CDR1 and CDR2: DFQATT, SNEGSKA (reference sequence). The CDR3 spans 14 residues. V dropped 6 bases and J dropped 5 bases, with 17 bases sitting between them. The CDR3: CSASKATVNNEQFF. The CDR3 DNA sequence: TGCAGTGCCTCCAAGGCGACAGTCAACAATGAGCAGTTCTTC.

There are a few counts of this clonotype. This sequence joins TRBV4-3 and TRBJ2-7, with D possibly being TRBD1 (6 bases). The germline gives CDR1 LGHNA, CDR2 YSLEER. This CDR3 is 14 amino acids long. The V and J ends lost 3 bases and 2 bases respectively, with 11 bases between them. The CDR3 DNA reads as TGCGCCAGCAGCCACAACAGGGCACCCTACGAGCAGTACGTC. Its translation: CASSHNRAPYEQYV.

The V call is TRBV9, the J call TRBJ1-4; 7 bases line up with TRBD1. CDR1 SGDLS and CDR2 YYNGEE come from the germline V gene. The CDR3 has 14 residues. V gave up 3 bases and J gave up 8 bases; unmatched junction bases: 7. The CDR3 is CASSARRQGEKLFF. CDR3 nucleotides: TGTGCCAGCAGCGCTCGACGACAGGGAGAAAAACTGTTTTTT.

This clonotype has at least ten counts. This sequence joins TRBV4-1 and TRBJ2-1, with TRBD2 matching over 9 bases. J was trimmed by 8 bases and V by 1 base; bases with no gene match: 9. Germline V lookup: CDR1 MGHRA, CDR2 YSYEKL. This CDR3 spans 16 amino acids. This CDR3 reads CASSQVVAGGPYEQFF. The CDR3 DNA is TGCGCCAGCAGCCAAGTGGTGGCGGGGGGGCCCTATGAGCAGTTCTTC.